Below, 4 T cell receptor beta chains from the same sample are listed, as sequenced in a study of PD-1 blockade in classical Hodgkin lymphoma. Time point meaning: newly diagnosed, previously untreated cHL patient sample. Assay: immunoSEQ multiplex PCR; the TCRdb copy retains only in-frame clones and omits some. Among 45,000 or so clones, under 95% were seen once, and the ten largest hold 4.9%. The sample comprised peripheral blood mononuclear cells (PBMCs). Receptors originate from a human donor with classical Hodgkin lymphoma.

The chain recombines TRBV18 with TRBJ1-4; D gene uncertain. V gave up 1 base and J gave up 0 bases, with 6 bases separating them. Germline V gene data show CDR1 as KGHSH and CDR2 as LQKENI. This CDR3 region has 15 residues. The CDR3 region is CASSPRTATNEKLFF. The CDR3 bases are TGTGCCAGCTCACCACGGACGGCAACTAATGAAAAACTGTTTTTT.

V and J are TRBV6-4 and TRBJ2-1; D remains ambiguous. The germline V gene has CDR1 MRHNA and CDR2 SNTAGT. The CDR3 contains 13 residues. V was pared by 3 bases and J by 1 base, with 4 bases between. The CDR3 loop reads CASSERSYNEQFF. The DNA for the CDR3 is TGTGCCAGCAGTGAGCGGTCCTACAATGAGCAGTTCTTC.

The count of this clone is one. The chain employs TRBV6-1 and TRBJ2-7; D possibly corresponds to TRBD2 (6 bases). The CDR3 has 15 amino acids. The V and J ends lost 3 bases and 0 bases respectively, with 12 bases between them. The germline CDR1 and CDR2 sequences are MNHNS and SASEGT. CDR3 bases: TGTGCCAGCAGTGACGGCGGGGTCCACTCCTACGAGCAGTACTTC. The encoded protein is CASSDGGVHSYEQYF.

This clone turned up a few times. CDR3 residues: CASRTSRGLGEKLFF. The CDR3 DNA reads TGTGCCAGCAGGACGTCCAGGGGGCTCGGAGAAAAACTGTTTTTT. The chain uses TRBV6-5 and TRBJ1-4, with 8 bases lining up with TRBD1. With V trimmed by 6 bases and J by 8 bases, 11 bases remained unmatched. CDR3 length: 15 amino acids. Germline V gene lookup returns CDR1 MNHEY and CDR2 SVGAGI.